A selection of T cell receptor beta chains follows, all from one sample in a study of Tregs in tolerant kidney transplant recipients. Assay used: immunoSEQ multiplex PCR; TCRdb lists only in-frame clones, some missing. The table has roughly 70,000 clones, roughly 84% seen once; the top ten hold roughly 4%. Material: CD4+ T cells from blood. These receptors were obtained from a human donor in good health. Both conserved end residues are part of each CDR3. A D gene is named only where the DNA matches it firmly. Only some rows state a clone size, as once, few, many or a class for expanded clones.

.	TRBJ2-7	.	TRBV16	CASSHRDDGEQYF	TGTGCCAGCAGCCATCGGGACGATGGCGAGCAGTACTTC
.	TRBJ1-4	TRBD1	TRBV15	CATSTPGGLEKLFF	TGTGCCACCAGCACCCCAGGGGGCTTAGAAAAACTGTTTTTT
.	TRBJ2-7	.	TRBV6-1	CASSVRPLYEQYF	TGTGCCAGCAGTGTTAGACCACTCTACGAGCAGTACTTC
.	TRBJ2-7	.	TRBV18	CASSQSLSGTVSSYEQYF	TGTGCCAGCTCACAAAGCTTGTCAGGGACCGTGAGCTCCTACGAGCAGTACTTC
.	TRBJ1-6	.	TRBV19	CASRNRERVSPLHF	TGTGCCAGTAGGAACAGGGAACGGGTTTCACCCCTCCACTTT
many	TRBJ2-2	TRBD1	TRBV11-3	CASSSGQGFSGELFF	TGTGCCAGCAGCTCTGGACAGGGGTTTTCCGGGGAGCTGTTTTTT
.	TRBJ1-1	TRBD1	TRBV5-6	CASSPVGQVLNTEAFF	TGTGCCAGCAGCCCGGTGGGACAGGTTTTGAACACTGAAGCTTTCTTT
.	TRBJ2-7	.	TRBV5-4	CASSLDRSPTYEQYF	TGTGCCAGCAGCTTGGACAGGTCCCCAACCTACGAGCAGTACTTC
once	TRBJ2-4	TRBD2	TRBV29-1	CSVDAGGGVAKNIQYF	TGCAGCGTTGACGCGGGAGGTGGGGTAGCCAAAAACATTCAGTACTTC
once	TRBJ1-6	.	TRBV5-6	CASSLRSSYNSPLHF	TGTGCCAGCAGCTTGAGGAGCTCCTATAATTCACCCCTCCACTTT
.	TRBJ2-2	TRBD2	TRBV9	CASSVAASGRTTGELFF	TGTGCCAGCAGCGTGGCGGCTAGCGGGAGGACGACCGGGGAGCTGTTTTTT
.	TRBJ2-1	TRBD2	TRBV5-1	CASSSSGSREQFF	TGCGCCAGCAGCTCTAGCGGGAGCAGAGAGCAGTTCTTC
.	TRBJ2-3	TRBD2	TRBV2	CASIRRAGGLDTQYF	TGTGCCAGCATTCGGAGGGCGGGAGGTTTAGATACGCAGTATTTT
.	TRBJ2-7	TRBD1	TRBV6-6	CASSYRTGRGEQYF	TGTGCCAGCAGTTACCGGACAGGCCGTGGGGAGCAGTACTTC
.	TRBJ2-7	.	TRBV6-5	CASSYNRAPYEQYF	TGTGCCAGCAGTTACAACAGGGCGCCCTACGAGCAGTACTTC
.	TRBJ1-1	.	TRBV5-1	CASGEMNTEAFF	TGCGCCAGCGGAGAGATGAACACTGAAGCTTTCTTT
.	TRBJ2-1	TRBD2	TRBV7-8	CASSPPGLAGGSSYNEQFF	TGTGCCAGCAGCCCACCGGGACTAGCGGGAGGGTCTTCCTACAATGAGCAGTTCTTC
.	TRBJ2-1	.	TRBV30	CAWKRGWGRDPPNNEQFF	TGTGCCTGGAAAAGAGGATGGGGCCGGGACCCCCCAAACAATGAGCAGTTCTTC
.	TRBJ2-7	TRBD2	TRBV11-2	CASSSLSGSTDEQYF	TGTGCCAGCAGCTCCCTTAGCGGGAGTACGGACGAGCAGTACTTC
.	TRBJ2-3	.	TRBV19	CASSRSSPLGTDTQYF	TGTGCCAGTAGTAGGTCGAGCCCATTAGGCACAGATACGCAGTATTTT
once	TRBJ1-1	.	TRBV20-1	CSAPRNTEAFF	TGCAGTGCCCCACGGAACACTGAAGCTTTCTTT
once	TRBJ2-7	.	TRBV11-3	CASSLDLGYVSYEQYF	TGTGCCAGCAGCTTAGATCTGGGTTACGTCTCCTACGAGCAGTACTTC
.	TRBJ2-1	.	TRBV11-2	CASSLGRGSRRGNEQFF	TGTGCCAGCAGCTTAGGTCGAGGGTCCCGAAGGGGGAATGAGCAGTTCTTC
.	TRBJ2-7	TRBD1	TRBV5-5	CASSRDRGSYEQYF	TGTGCCAGCAGCCGGGACAGGGGGTCCTACGAGCAGTACTTC
.	TRBJ2-2	.	TRBV7-3	CASSLMVLGNAGELFF	TGTGCCAGCAGCTTAATGGTTTTGGGGAATGCCGGGGAGCTGTTTTTT
.	TRBJ2-3	TRBD2	TRBV28	CASSPTAGLVVTDTQYF	TGTGCCAGCAGTCCCACAGCGGGACTAGTTGTCACAGATACGCAGTATTTT
.	TRBJ2-7	TRBD1	TRBV10-3	CAISTGTGDEQYF	TGTGCCATCAGTACCGGGACAGGGGACGAGCAGTACTTC
once	TRBJ1-5	.	TRBV6-5	CASRVSSNQPQHF	TGTGCCAGCAGGGTCAGTAGCAATCAGCCCCAGCATTTT
.	TRBJ1-5	.	TRBV6-5	CASSPTVRGSAQHF	TGTGCCAGCAGTCCCACGGTCCGCGGGTCGGCCCAGCATTTT
.	TRBJ2-3	TRBD2	TRBV27	CASSSLAGVPDTQYF	TGTGCCAGCAGTTCACTAGCGGGAGTCCCAGATACGCAGTATTTT
.	TRBJ2-7	.	TRBV7-3	CASSRLKTGIYYEQYF	TGTGCCAGCAGCAGACTAAAGACAGGTATCTACTACGAGCAGTACTTC
.	TRBJ2-3	TRBD2	TRBV11-3	CASSLRSGSWSDTQYF	TGTGCCAGCAGCTTACGCAGCGGGAGTTGGTCAGATACGCAGTATTTT
.	TRBJ2-7	.	TRBV5-6	CARKKGGLSYEQYF	TGTGCCAGAAAAAAAGGCGGCCTCTCCTACGAGCAGTACTTC
.	TRBJ2-7	.	TRBV6-6	CASSPIRGNDEQYF	TGTGCCAGCAGTCCAATCAGGGGTAACGACGAGCAGTACTTC